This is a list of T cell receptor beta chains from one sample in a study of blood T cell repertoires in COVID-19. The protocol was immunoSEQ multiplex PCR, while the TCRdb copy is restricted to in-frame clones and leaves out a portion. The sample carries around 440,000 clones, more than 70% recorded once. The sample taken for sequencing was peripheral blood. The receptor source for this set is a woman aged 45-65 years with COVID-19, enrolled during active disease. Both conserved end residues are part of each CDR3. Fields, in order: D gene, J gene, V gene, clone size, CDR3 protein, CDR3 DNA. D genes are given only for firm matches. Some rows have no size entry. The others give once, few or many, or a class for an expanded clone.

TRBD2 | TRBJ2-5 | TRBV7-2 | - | CASSLVPLLAGGQETQYF | TGTGCCAGCAGCTTAGTACCCCTACTAGCGGGGGGGCAAGAGACCCAGTACTTC
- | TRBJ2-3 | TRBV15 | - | CATSRGAFGLTDTQYF | TGTGCCACCAGCAGGGGGGCCTTCGGATTGACAGATACGCAGTATTTT
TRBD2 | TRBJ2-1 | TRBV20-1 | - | CSASMRGGPSEQFF | TGCAGTGCTAGTATGCGCGGGGGGCCGTCCGAGCAGTTCTTC
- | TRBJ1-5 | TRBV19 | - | CASGGNQPQHF | TGTGCCTCGGGGGGCAATCAGCCCCAGCATTTT
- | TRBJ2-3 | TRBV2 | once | CASNRADTQYF | TGTGCCAGCAACAGGGCAGATACGCAGTATTTT
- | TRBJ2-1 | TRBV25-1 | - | CASSEEGLHNEQFF | TGTGCCAGCAGTGAAGAAGGACTGCACAATGAGCAGTTCTTC
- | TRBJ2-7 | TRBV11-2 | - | CASSLASLANEQYF | TGTGCCAGCAGCTTAGCTAGCCTCGCTAACGAGCAGTACTTC
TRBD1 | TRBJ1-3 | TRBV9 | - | CASSGWDREYSNTIYF | TGTGCCAGCAGCGGATGGGACAGGGAGTATTCGAACACCATATATTTT
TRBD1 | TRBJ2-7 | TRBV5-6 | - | CASSLGQGNYEQYF | TGTGCCAGCAGCCTGGGACAGGGGAACTACGAGCAGTACTTC
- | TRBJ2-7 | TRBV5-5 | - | CASSRPGTMDHYEQYF | TGTGCCAGCAGCCGTCCCGGGACAATGGACCACTACGAGCAGTACTTC
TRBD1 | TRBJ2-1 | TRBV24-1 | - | CATSGLTGTVRNNEQFF | TGTGCCACCAGTGGCCTGACCGGGACAGTGAGAAACAATGAGCAGTTCTTC